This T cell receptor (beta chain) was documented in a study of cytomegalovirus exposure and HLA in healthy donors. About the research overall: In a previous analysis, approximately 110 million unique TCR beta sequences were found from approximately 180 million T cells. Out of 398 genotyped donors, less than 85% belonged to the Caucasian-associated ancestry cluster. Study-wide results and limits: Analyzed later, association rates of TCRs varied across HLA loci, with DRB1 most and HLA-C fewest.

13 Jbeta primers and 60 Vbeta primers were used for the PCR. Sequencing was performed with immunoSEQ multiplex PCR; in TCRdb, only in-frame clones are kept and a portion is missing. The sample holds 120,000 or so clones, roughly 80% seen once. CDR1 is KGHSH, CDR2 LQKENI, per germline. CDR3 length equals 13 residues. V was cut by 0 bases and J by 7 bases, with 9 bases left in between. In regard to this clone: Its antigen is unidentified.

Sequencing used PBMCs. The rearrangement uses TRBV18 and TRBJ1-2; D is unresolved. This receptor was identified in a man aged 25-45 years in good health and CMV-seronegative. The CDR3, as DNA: TGTGCCAGCTCACCACCAAGGAGAAGTGGCTACACCTTC. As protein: CASSPPRRSGYTF.